Listed here are 21 T cell receptor beta chains from one sample, sequenced in a study of blood T cells in healthy people across ages. Through a sample-barcoded 5' primer and a J-beta primer mix, a second PCR was run for about 7 to 12 cycles. MiXCR, run by TCRdb on the 5' RACE reads, gives a single entry per CDR3 protein. The sample has approximately 2,000,000 distinct CDR3 sequences, 39% seen once; the top ten hold 20% to 25%. The sample taken for sequencing was blood. The receptor source for this set is a human donor in good health.

The chain joins TRBV27 to TRBJ2-1; D call uncertain. The V gene lost 5 bases and the J gene lost 10 bases, with 12 bases spanning the gap. The CDR3 spans 12 residues. The germline gives CDR1 MNHEY, CDR2 SMNVEV (reference sequence). The CDR3 loop reads CASSANSREQFF. The CDR3 coding sequence is TGTGCCAGCAGTGCAAATTCCCGCGAGCAGTTCTTC.

This clonotype was counted a few times. The V call is TRBV7-2, the J call TRBJ1-2, with unresolved D. The CDR3 spans 14 residues. Germline CDR1 and CDR2: SGHTA and FQGNSA. V was cut by 5 bases and J by 4 bases, with 14 bases left in between. CDR3 nucleotides: TGTGCCAGCAGCCGCAGCGGTAACAGCTATGGCTACACCTTC. Its translation: CASSRSGNSYGYTF.

This clonotype occurred once. The rearrangement joins TRBV29-1 to TRBJ2-6; the D call may be TRBD1 or TRBD2 (7 bases each). Germline CDR1 reads SQVTM; CDR2 reads ANQGSEA. V lost 7 bases and J 1 base, leaving 26 bases between the germline ends. The CDR3 is 19 residues long. CDR3 in DNA: TGCAGCGCGTCTGGGGAGGGTAGGGGGCCCTGGTCTGGGGCCAACGTCCTGACTTTC. Translating gives CSASGEGRGPWSGANVLTF. The entire variable domain, with the rest obtained from reference TRBV29-1 and TRBJ2-6, is as follows: SAVISQKPSRDICQRGTSLTIQCQVDSQVTMMFWYRQQPGQSLTLIATANQGSEATYESGFVIDKFPISRPNLTFSTLTVSNMSPEDSSIYLCSASGEGRGPWSGANVLTFGAGSRLTVL.

This clonotype was counted ten times or more. The CDR3 coding sequence is TGTGCCAGCAGCCAAGGACTCAGCGGGGGCTACAATGAGCAGTTCTTC. Translation: CASSQGLSGGYNEQFF. The gene calls are TRBV4-2 and TRBJ2-1; 8 bases align to TRBD2. Germline values: CDR1 LGHNA, CDR2 YNFKEQ. The junction had 5 bases not matched to a gene; V was cut back by 1 base and J by 3 bases. The CDR3 totals 16 residues.

The V gene is TRBV28, the J gene TRBJ1-5; maybe TRBD1 (5 bases). V was pared by 2 bases and J by 0 bases, with 14 bases between. The CDR3 is 17 amino acids. CDR1 and CDR2 (germline): MDHEN, SYDVKM. This CDR3 reads CASSLDAGPLSNQPQHF. In DNA form, the CDR3 reads TGTGCCAGCAGTTTAGATGCAGGGCCACTTAGCAATCAGCCCCAGCATTTT.

The V call is TRBV9, the J call TRBJ2-1, with 15 bases that match TRBD2. Germline CDR1 SGDLS, CDR2 YYNGEE. The CDR3 loop spans 14 amino acids. V lost 4 bases and J lost 15; bases outside the gene matches: 8. The CDR3 here is CASSKGLAGGPGFF. CDR3 bases: TGTGCCAGCAGCAAGGGACTAGCGGGGGGCCCCGGGTTCTTC.

Here the CDR3 reads CATSRPPGGIGGYTF. CDR3 nucleotide sequence: TGTGCCACCAGCAGACCCCCGGGAGGGATCGGTGGCTACACCTTC. The rearrangement uses TRBV15 and TRBJ1-2; no reliable D call. Trimming shortened V by 2 bases and J by 7 bases, and 17 bases separated the two germline ends. Germline V CDR1 and CDR2: LNHNV, YYDKDF (reference sequence). This CDR3 has 15 amino acids.

This clonotype was seen a handful of times. The chain recombines TRBV4-1 with TRBJ1-5; tentatively, D is TRBD1 (6 bases). The germline V and J ends were trimmed by 1 base and 2 bases, with 12 bases remaining between them. CDR1 and CDR2 (germline): MGHRA, YSYEKL. The CDR3 consists of 16 residues. DNA for the CDR3: TGCGCCAGCAGCCAAGGTCCAGGGGAGGGCAATCAGCCCCAGCATTTT. Its protein is CASSQGPGEGNQPQHF.

This rearrangement joins TRBV5-8 to TRBJ1-2; D remains ambiguous. The CDR3 is 13 residues long. Germline V gives CDR1 SGHTS, CDR2 YDEGEE. Trimming pared 9 bases from V and 5 bases from J, leaving 17 bases between. CDR3 in amino acids: CANWTEMKYGYTF. CDR3 nucleotides: TGTGCCAACTGGACCGAGATGAAGTATGGCTACACCTTC.

The chain couples TRBV4-2 to TRBJ2-1; 16 nucleotides agree with TRBD2. The J segment lost 8 bases and the V segment lost 0 bases, leaving 10 bases of the junction unmatched. The germline V gene encodes CDR1 LGHNA and CDR2 YNFKEQ. CDR3 size: 19 residues. The CDR3 is CASSQDGTSGRGLRDEQFF. DNA of the CDR3: TGTGCCAGCAGCCAAGATGGGACTAGCGGGAGGGGGCTGAGGGATGAGCAGTTCTTC.

Regarding this clonotype: A junction boundary mismatches the germline segment, possibly from a read error. The rearrangement joins TRBV12-3 or TRBV12-4 to TRBJ2-3; D tentatively fits TRBD1 or TRBD2 (5 bases each). The length of the CDR3 is 16 residues. The chain's CDR3 is CASSFAGRSSTDAQYF. The CDR3 DNA is TGTGCCAGCAGTTTCGCAGGGCGATCTAGCACAGATGCGCAGTATTTT.

This clonotype was seen ten or more times. This sequence joins TRBV20-1 and TRBJ2-1, with TRBD2 matching over 11 bases. The germline CDR1 and CDR2 sequences are DFQATT and SNEGSKA (reference sequence). This CDR3 has 16 amino acids. Trimming took 5 bases from V and 3 from J; bases not matched to a gene: 9. The DNA for the CDR3 is TGCAGTGCTCTAGCGGGGGGTTCCTCCTACTACAATGAGCAGTTCTTC. This sequence encodes CSALAGGSSYYNEQFF.

This clonotype has just a few counts. The V and J genes are TRBV7-2 and TRBJ1-2; perhaps TRBD1 as D (6 bases). In germline, CDR1 is SGHTA, CDR2 FQGNSA. The CDR3 runs to 17 residues. V was clipped by 1 base and J by 0 bases, with 15 bases between them. CDR3 in DNA: TGTGCCAGCAGCTTAGTGACAGGAACATTGACTAACTATGGCTACACCTTC. Residues: CASSLVTGTLTNYGYTF.

This clonotype has more than one count but fewer than ten. V and J are TRBV6-5 and TRBJ2-1; D ambiguous. Germline V gene lookup returns CDR1 MNHEY and CDR2 SVGAGI. CDR3 length: 13 residues. The V gene lost 4 bases and the J gene lost 6 bases, with 10 bases spanning the gap. The CDR3 here is CASSLIEGNEQFF. Here the CDR3 DNA reads TGTGCCAGCAGTTTGATAGAAGGCAATGAGCAGTTCTTC.

This clonotype showed up just a few times. The V and J genes are TRBV2 and TRBJ2-5; D is possibly TRBD1 (6 bases). Germline CDR1 reads SNHLY; CDR2 reads FYNNEI. The CDR3 consists of 13 residues. V lost 10 bases and J lost 0, with 12 bases in between. The CDR3, as DNA: TGTGCCATCAGAGGACAGAACCAAGAGACCCAGTACTTC. It encodes CAIRGQNQETQYF. Full variable domain (missing parts from reference TRBV2 and TRBJ2-5): EPEVTQTPSHQVTQMGQEVILRCVPISNHLYFYWYRQILGQKVEFLVSFYNNEISEKSEIFDDQFSVERPDGSNFTLKIRSTKLEDSAMYFCAIRGQNQETQYFGPGTRLLVL.

This rearrangement joins TRBV7-2 to TRBJ2-7; D not certain. Trimming removed 1 base at V and 2 bases at J, with 12 bases between. There are 15 residues in the CDR3. The germline CDR1 and CDR2 sequences are SGHTA and FQGNSA. CDR3 region: CASSLGSQQTYEQYF. The CDR3 DNA is TGTGCCAGCAGCTTAGGATCCCAACAGACCTACGAGCAGTACTTC.

Remarks on this clonotype: One end of the junction does not line up with germline, which may come from a read error. This chain uses TRBV20-1 with TRBJ2-1; TRBD1 matches 7 bases. Germline V gene data show CDR1 as DFQATT and CDR2 as SNEGSKA (reference sequence). The CDR3 is made up of 14 amino acids. The CDR3 nucleotides are TGCAGTGTTGCCTCGGGACAGCTATACAATGAGCTGTTCTTC. Encoded protein: CSVASGQLYNELFF.

With regard to this clonotype: One end of the junction varies from germline; a read error may be responsible. The chain recombines TRBV12-3 or TRBV12-4 with TRBJ1-2; D call uncertain. The CDR3 sequence is 13 residues long. CDR3 coding DNA: TGTGCCACCAGTGGAGGGAATAACTATGGCTACACCTTC. Translated, it gives CATSGGNNYGYTF.

The J gene is TRBJ2-7, the V gene TRBV28; D unclear. In germline, CDR1 is MDHEN, CDR2 SYDVKM. Trimming stripped 4 bases from V and 1 base from J, with 17 bases between. The CDR3 extends over 16 amino acids. Here the CDR3 reads CASSSSRRWVSYEQYF. The DNA for the CDR3 is TGTGCCAGCAGTTCCTCCCGAAGGTGGGTTTCCTACGAGCAGTACTTC. Full variable domain (missing parts from reference TRBV28 and TRBJ2-7): DVKVTQSSRYLVKRTGEKVFLECVQDMDHENMFWYRQDPGLGLRLIYFSYDVKMKEKGDIPEGYSVSREKKERFSLILESASTNQTSMYLCASSSSRRWVSYEQYFGPGTRLTVT.

This clonotype was observed a few times. The rearrangement links TRBV20-1 to TRBJ1-2; 7 nucleotides agree with TRBD1. Looked up from germline, CDR1 is DFQATT and CDR2 is SNEGSKA (reference sequence). This CDR3 is 14 amino acids long. V lost 0 bases to trimming and J lost 4 bases; unmatched junction nucleotides: 5. CDR3 DNA sequence: TGCAGTGCTAGAGAACTGGCAGGGGGCTATGGCTACACCTTC. It specifies CSARELAGGYGYTF.

The chain employs TRBV7-2 and TRBJ2-1, with 8 bases identical to TRBD2. J lost 9 bases, V lost 5 bases, and 6 bases had no gene match. Germline lookup yields CDR1 SGHTA and CDR2 FQGNSA. The CDR3 totals 13 residues. Here the CDR3 DNA reads TGTGCCAGCAGCCCGGGACTAGTACTTGAGCAGTTCTTC. This encodes CASSPGLVLEQFF. Drawing the rest from reference TRBV7-2 and TRBJ2-1, the complete variable domain is GAGVSQSPSNKVTEKGKDVELRCDPISGHTALYWYRQSLGQGLEFLIYFQGNSAPDKSGLPSDRFSAERTGGSVSTLTIQRTQQEDSAVYLCASSPGLVLEQFFGPGTRLTVL.